A few counts support the clone carrying this T cell receptor (beta chain). CDR1 is PRHDT and CDR2 is FYEKMQ in the germline V gene (reference sequence). The length of the CDR3 is 20 residues. Between the trimmed V and J ends, which lost 1 base and 1 base, there was a span of 20 bases. This sample stems from a study of identical twins. TCRdb passed the 5' RACE reads through MiXCR, listing each CDR3 protein once. This table holds hundreds of thousands of distinct CDR3 sequences, over 15% found once. The data were also submitted as part of a second study, on T cells expressing NK-cell markers.

The source is a woman between 18 and 30 years old in good health. The material sequenced was PBMCs. This sequence joins TRBV13 and TRBJ1-6; tentatively, D is TRBD1 (5 bases). For the CDR3, the DNA is TGTGCCAGCAGCTTAGAACGGGGCTCTGTCGAAGGGTCCTATAATTCACCCCTCCACTTT. Its translation is CASSLERGSVEGSYNSPLHF.